These T cell receptor beta chains were read from a single sample in a study of OX40 agonist ivuxolimab in advanced cancers. Produced via immunoSEQ multiplex PCR; TCRdb's table is partial and in-frame only. Found here are 80,000 or so clones, roughly 90% of them singletons; the top ten hold 2% to 3%. Sequences were derived from CD4+ or CD8+ T cells sorted from blood, sampled in a trial of the OX40 agonist ivuxolimab. The receptors originated from an adult with an advanced solid tumor such as melanoma, head and neck, liver or kidney cancer. The CDR3 runs from the conserved cysteine through the conserved F or W. A D gene is named only where the DNA matches it firmly. Only part of the rows carry a size: once, few, many, or a class if the clone is expanded.

v_gene: TRBV5-8; d_gene: TRBD2; abundance: -; j_gene: TRBJ2-3; CDR3aa: CASSLLTSGGPWDTQYF; CDR3nt: TGTGCCAGCAGCTTGCTGACTAGCGGGGGGCCATGGGATACGCAGTATTTT
v_gene: TRBV6-1; d_gene: -; abundance: -; j_gene: TRBJ1-4; CDR3aa: CASSGGMSSGYNEKLFF; CDR3nt: TGTGCCAGCAGTGGAGGAATGAGTAGCGGGTATAATGAAAAACTGTTTTTT
v_gene: TRBV30; d_gene: -; abundance: -; j_gene: TRBJ1-6; CDR3aa: CAWTVRVNSPLHF; CDR3nt: TGTGCCTGGACGGTCAGGGTCAATTCACCCCTCCACTTT
v_gene: TRBV28; d_gene: -; abundance: -; j_gene: TRBJ1-2; CDR3aa: CASSPGSYGYTF; CDR3nt: TGTGCCAGCTCTCCGGGTTCCTATGGCTACACCTTC
v_gene: TRBV21-1; d_gene: -; abundance: -; j_gene: TRBJ2-7; CDR3aa: CASSKSGEGREDPEQYF; CDR3nt: TGTGCCAGCAGCAAATCCGGCGAGGGGCGCGAGGATCCCGAGCAGTACTTC
v_gene: TRBV7-9; d_gene: -; abundance: -; j_gene: TRBJ2-7; CDR3aa: CASSSSWGEQYF; CDR3nt: TGTGCCAGCAGCTCTAGCTGGGGCGAGCAGTACTTC
v_gene: TRBV5-1; d_gene: TRBD1; abundance: -; j_gene: TRBJ1-1; CDR3aa: CASRPDRERFLRDTEAFF; CDR3nt: TGCGCCAGCAGACCCGACAGGGAACGGTTCCTTCGAGACACTGAAGCTTTCTTT
v_gene: TRBV2; d_gene: TRBD1; abundance: -; j_gene: TRBJ1-1; CDR3aa: CASRGQGGGTEAFF; CDR3nt: TGTGCCAGCAGGGGACAGGGGGGAGGCACTGAAGCTTTCTTT
v_gene: TRBV20-1; d_gene: TRBD2; abundance: -; j_gene: TRBJ2-7; CDR3aa: CSATSGNEQYF; CDR3nt: TGCAGTGCAACTAGCGGGAACGAGCAGTACTTC
v_gene: TRBV7-6; d_gene: -; abundance: -; j_gene: TRBJ2-7; CDR3aa: CASSWGAPASYEQYF; CDR3nt: TGTGCCAGCAGCTGGGGGGCCCCAGCCTCCTACGAGCAGTACTTC
v_gene: TRBV6-5; d_gene: -; abundance: -; j_gene: TRBJ2-5; CDR3aa: CASSSPGHQETQYF; CDR3nt: TGTGCCAGCAGTTCACCGGGACATCAAGAGACCCAGTACTTC
v_gene: TRBV18; d_gene: TRBD1; abundance: -; j_gene: TRBJ2-1; CDR3aa: CASSPWAGGIGEQFF; CDR3nt: TGTGCCAGCTCACCGTGGGCAGGGGGCATCGGGGAGCAGTTCTTC
v_gene: TRBV5-5; d_gene: TRBD1; abundance: -; j_gene: TRBJ1-4; CDR3aa: CASSLVGQGSEKLFF; CDR3nt: TGTGCCAGCAGCTTGGTAGGACAGGGAAGTGAAAAACTGTTTTTT
v_gene: TRBV18; d_gene: -; abundance: -; j_gene: TRBJ1-1; CDR3aa: CASSPTYGTEAFF; CDR3nt: TGTGCCAGCTCACCGACCTACGGCACTGAAGCTTTCTTT
v_gene: TRBV6-1; d_gene: TRBD1; abundance: -; j_gene: TRBJ1-5; CDR3aa: CASRPIGGPQPQHF; CDR3nt: TGTGCCAGCAGACCAATAGGGGGCCCTCAGCCCCAGCATTTT
v_gene: TRBV28; d_gene: -; abundance: -; j_gene: TRBJ1-2; CDR3aa: CASIKPDRGYTF; CDR3nt: TGTGCCAGCATCAAACCGGACAGAGGCTACACCTTC
v_gene: TRBV7-2; d_gene: TRBD1; abundance: -; j_gene: TRBJ1-6; CDR3aa: CASSFRQGVTNSPLHF; CDR3nt: TGTGCCAGCAGCTTCCGACAGGGTGTTACAAATTCACCCCTCCACTTT
v_gene: TRBV6-1; d_gene: TRBD2; abundance: -; j_gene: TRBJ2-1; CDR3aa: CASSFTGGGQFF; CDR3nt: TGTGCCAGCAGTTTTACGGGCGGGGGGCAGTTCTTC
v_gene: TRBV7-9; d_gene: TRBD1; abundance: -; j_gene: TRBJ1-5; CDR3aa: CASSSTTGHSNQPQHF; CDR3nt: TGTGCCAGCAGCTCTACGACAGGGCATAGCAATCAGCCCCAGCATTTT
v_gene: TRBV23-1; d_gene: -; abundance: -; j_gene: TRBJ1-1; CDR3aa: CASTPGPEHTEAFF; CDR3nt: TGCGCCAGCACCCCCGGCCCTGAACACACTGAAGCTTTCTTT
v_gene: TRBV30; d_gene: -; abundance: -; j_gene: TRBJ1-5; CDR3aa: CAWSAEGRGHQPQHF; CDR3nt: TGTGCCTGGAGTGCAGAGGGACGGGGACATCAGCCCCAGCATTTT
v_gene: TRBV7-9; d_gene: TRBD1; abundance: -; j_gene: TRBJ1-1; CDR3aa: CASRPRKGGQKAFF; CDR3nt: TGTGCCAGCAGACCTAGGAAGGGGGGACAGAAAGCTTTCTTT
v_gene: TRBV9; d_gene: TRBD1; abundance: -; j_gene: TRBJ1-5; CDR3aa: CASSSRDSLQPQHF; CDR3nt: TGTGCCAGCAGCTCGAGGGACAGCCTGCAGCCCCAGCATTTT
v_gene: TRBV5-4; d_gene: -; abundance: -; j_gene: TRBJ2-2; CDR3aa: CASSLPRTGNTGELFF; CDR3nt: TGTGCCAGCAGCTTACCCCGGACGGGGAACACCGGGGAGCTGTTTTTT
v_gene: TRBV7-7; d_gene: -; abundance: -; j_gene: TRBJ2-2; CDR3aa: CASSLSGTNTGELFF; CDR3nt: TGTGCTAGCAGCTTAAGTGGGACGAACACCGGGGAGCTGTTTTTT
v_gene: TRBV7-8; d_gene: TRBD1; abundance: -; j_gene: TRBJ2-7; CDR3aa: CASSVDRDIEQYF; CDR3nt: TGTGCCAGCAGCGTGGACAGGGATATCGAGCAGTACTTC
v_gene: TRBV5-1; d_gene: -; abundance: few; j_gene: TRBJ2-1; CDR3aa: CASSLQSERGEQFF; CDR3nt: TGCGCCAGCAGCCTTCAGAGCGAGAGAGGGGAGCAGTTCTTC
v_gene: TRBV28; d_gene: TRBD2; abundance: -; j_gene: TRBJ2-2; CDR3aa: CASSLGLVLNTGELFF; CDR3nt: TGTGCCAGCAGTCTGGGACTAGTGCTCAACACCGGGGAGCTGTTTTTT
v_gene: TRBV5-1; d_gene: TRBD1; abundance: -; j_gene: TRBJ1-1; CDR3aa: CASSGQGRHTEAFF; CDR3nt: TGCGCCAGCAGCGGACAGGGAAGGCACACTGAAGCTTTCTTT
v_gene: TRBV30; d_gene: TRBD1; abundance: -; j_gene: TRBJ1-2; CDR3aa: CAWRGQGLDYGYTF; CDR3nt: TGTGCCTGGAGGGGACAGGGGTTGGACTATGGCTACACCTTC
v_gene: TRBV18; d_gene: -; abundance: -; j_gene: TRBJ1-1; CDR3aa: CASSPQGLNTEAFF; CDR3nt: TGTGCCAGCTCGCCTCAGGGTCTGAACACTGAAGCTTTCTTT
v_gene: TRBV5-1; d_gene: TRBD1; abundance: -; j_gene: TRBJ2-1; CDR3aa: CASKGQGANNEQFF; CDR3nt: TGCGCCAGCAAGGGACAGGGGGCGAACAATGAGCAGTTCTTC
v_gene: TRBV11-3; d_gene: -; abundance: -; j_gene: TRBJ2-7; CDR3aa: CASKAYPTAPGEQYF; CDR3nt: TGTGCCAGTAAAGCTTACCCGACCGCCCCGGGGGAGCAGTACTTC
v_gene: TRBV16; d_gene: TRBD2; abundance: -; j_gene: TRBJ2-1; CDR3aa: CASSQRLAGVRSYNEQFF; CDR3nt: TGTGCCAGCAGCCAACGACTAGCGGGGGTAAGGTCCTACAATGAGCAGTTCTTC
v_gene: TRBV2; d_gene: -; abundance: -; j_gene: TRBJ1-4; CDR3aa: CASGEWGANEKLFF; CDR3nt: TGTGCCAGCGGAGAGTGGGGCGCGAATGAAAAACTGTTTTTT
v_gene: TRBV6-6; d_gene: TRBD1; abundance: -; j_gene: TRBJ2-7; CDR3aa: CASSSRTGSEQYF; CDR3nt: TGTGCCAGCAGTTCGAGGACAGGCTCCGAGCAGTACTTC
v_gene: TRBV19; d_gene: TRBD1; abundance: -; j_gene: TRBJ2-4; CDR3aa: CASSIGRSGTGVNIQYF; CDR3nt: TGTGCCAGTAGTATTGGACGAAGCGGGACAGGGGTAAACATTCAGTACTTC
v_gene: TRBV6-1; d_gene: -; abundance: -; j_gene: TRBJ2-4; CDR3aa: CASSEPPIKGLQYF; CDR3nt: TGTGCCAGCAGTGAACCCCCGATCAAGGGTCTTCAGTACTTC
v_gene: TRBV7-2; d_gene: TRBD1; abundance: -; j_gene: TRBJ2-1; CDR3aa: CASSLGQGNYNEQFF; CDR3nt: TGTGCCAGCAGCCTTGGACAGGGAAACTACAATGAGCAGTTCTTC
v_gene: TRBV7-2; d_gene: -; abundance: -; j_gene: TRBJ2-7; CDR3aa: CASSLGGLTPYEQYF; CDR3nt: TGTGCCAGCAGCTTAGGAGGGCTAACCCCCTACGAGCAGTACTTC
v_gene: TRBV10-1; d_gene: -; abundance: once; j_gene: TRBJ1-5; CDR3aa: CASSRSNGDQPQHF; CDR3nt: TGCGCCAGCAGCCGATCAAACGGGGATCAGCCCCAGCATTTT
v_gene: TRBV4-2; d_gene: -; abundance: -; j_gene: TRBJ2-1; CDR3aa: CASSQGGAHNEQFF; CDR3nt: TGTGCCAGCAGCCAAGGGGGCGCCCACAATGAGCAGTTCTTC
v_gene: TRBV7-2; d_gene: TRBD2; abundance: -; j_gene: TRBJ2-5; CDR3aa: CASSLAGLQETQYF; CDR3nt: TGTGCCAGCAGCTTAGCGGGACTACAAGAGACCCAGTACTTC
v_gene: TRBV30; d_gene: -; abundance: -; j_gene: TRBJ2-3; CDR3aa: CAWGLGGADTQYF; CDR3nt: TGTGCCTGGGGGTTGGGGGGCGCAGATACGCAGTATTTT
v_gene: TRBV19; d_gene: -; abundance: -; j_gene: TRBJ2-2; CDR3aa: CASSGKPGELFF; CDR3nt: TGTGCCAGTTCAGGGAAACCCGGGGAGCTGTTTTTT
v_gene: TRBV5-4; d_gene: TRBD2; abundance: -; j_gene: TRBJ2-4; CDR3aa: CASSRRGGTSMLAKNIQYF; CDR3nt: TGTGCCAGCAGCCGCCGGGGAGGGACCTCAATGTTAGCCAAAAACATTCAGTACTTC